This T cell receptor (beta chain) was captured in a study of radiation and T cells in renal cell carcinoma. As to time point: baseline pretreatment blood. Treatment here: 15 Gy SBRT to primary tumor, nephrectomy 4 weeks later. Radiation-treated patients gave blood at baseline, week 2 and week 4. The data were produced by immunoSEQ multiplex PCR, yet TCRdb's version contains in-frame clones alone and is incomplete. This table holds 110,000 to 150,000 clones, less than 85% found once. CDR3 length: 14 amino acids. After removal of 1 base from V and 4 bases from J, the junction contained 2 bases not matched to a gene. Germline CDR1 SGHNT, CDR2 YENEEA.

The starting material was blood, obtained from a patient whose treatment included radiotherapy and nephrectomy. This sequence was found in a woman in her forties or fifties with renal cell carcinoma. V and J are TRBV11-3 and TRBJ2-7; 9 positions match TRBD1. Here the CDR3 reads CASSLGGTGYEQYF. The DNA for the CDR3 is TGTGCCAGCAGCTTAGGTGGGACAGGGTACGAGCAGTACTTC.